This T cell receptor (beta chain) was identified in a study of technical replicates of blood from several donors. Only in-frame clones appear in the TCRdb table, and some are missing; sequencing was by immunoSEQ multiplex PCR. The data hold more than 65,000 clones, with roughly 95% observed a single time. The germline V and J ends were trimmed by 2 bases and 8 bases, with 17 bases remaining between them. This CDR3 is built from 15 residues. Germline-derived CDR1 and CDR2 are SGHNT and YYREEE (reference sequence). This clone appeared once. V is TRBV5-4 and J is TRBJ2-1; D is undetermined. The sequence came from a human donor in good health. The sample comprised T cells isolated from PBMCs. CDR3: CASSLRPESFDEQFF. CDR3 in DNA: TGTGCCAGCAGCTTAAGGCCGGAGTCCTTCGATGAGCAGTTCTTC. Based on the CDR3 plus reference TRBV5-4 and TRBJ2-1, the full variable domain is ETGVTQSPTHLIKTRGQQVTLRCSSQSGHNTVSWYQQALGQGPQFIFQYYREEENGRGNFPPRFSGLQFPNYSSELNVNALELDDSALYLCASSLRPESFDEQFFGPGTRLTVL.